This T cell receptor beta chain was recovered during a study of cytomegalovirus exposure and HLA in healthy donors. Per germline, CDR1 SGHNT and CDR2 YYREEE (reference sequence). The CDR3 is 16 amino acids. V was trimmed by 1 base and J by 5 bases, leaving 19 bases between them. Primers for the PCR totalled 60 Vbeta and 13 Jbeta. Using immunoSEQ multiplex PCR, the repertoire was profiled, and TCRdb retains in-frame clones only, with some absent. This sample has some 100,000 clones, with roughly three quarters found just once. This TCR was recovered from a woman between 50 and 59 years old in good health and CMV-seropositive. Sample: PBMCs. The chain employs TRBV5-4 and TRBJ2-7; no clear D. In DNA form, the CDR3 reads TGTGCCAGCAGCTTGTTCGGTGTACGGGTCGACCACGAGCAGTACTTC. Its translation is CASSLFGVRVDHEQYF.